This passage covers 30 T cell receptor beta chains from one sample sequenced in a study of shared clonotypes between healthy human individuals. The assay was immunoSEQ multiplex PCR, and TCRdb's table has in-frame clones only and misses some. This table holds 2 million to 3 million clones, roughly 93% found once. The sequencing sample was made of naive CD4+ T cells from PBMCs. Subset denoted: CD45RA+ positively selected. Source of these receptors: a man aged 18 to 30 in good health. Some clones in this sample may be carry-over from other donors' samples.

The V and J genes are TRBV6-5 and TRBJ2-7, with D maybe TRBD1 (6 bases). Trimming took off 6 bases at V and 6 bases at J, with 18 bases between the two ends. Germline CDR1 and CDR2: MNHEY and SVGAGI. The CDR3 covers 14 residues. Here the CDR3 reads CASRNQGPRFEQYF. CDR3 nucleotides: TGTGCCAGCAGAAACCAGGGGCCACGGTTCGAGCAGTACTTC.

J is TRBJ2-3 and V is TRBV5-4; TRBD1 matches 7 bases. The CDR3 is 16 amino acids. From germline, CDR1 is SGHNT and CDR2 YYREEE (reference sequence). The ends lost 1 base at V and 2 bases at J; junction bases unmatched: 7. The CDR3 loop reads CASSLSTGIPTDTQYF. CDR3 DNA: TGTGCCAGCAGCTTGTCGACAGGGATACCCACAGATACGCAGTATTTT. The full variable domain, in which reference TRBV5-4 and TRBJ2-3 provide the parts outside the CDR3, is ETGVTQSPTHLIKTRGQQVTLRCSSQSGHNTVSWYQQALGQGPQFIFQYYREEENGRGNFPPRFSGLQFPNYSSELNVNALELDDSALYLCASSLSTGIPTDTQYFGPGTRLTVL.

V and J are TRBV6-5 and TRBJ1-6, with 9 bases matching TRBD1. Germline CDR1 reads MNHEY; CDR2 reads SVGAGI. This CDR3 contains 14 residues. V shed 6 bases and J 9 bases; nucleotides not matched to a gene: 6. This CDR3 reads CASSQDRGRSPLHF. For the CDR3, the DNA is TGTGCCAGCAGCCAGGACAGGGGCCGTTCACCCCTCCACTTT.

The V gene is TRBV5-1, the J gene TRBJ2-3; D might be TRBD1 (6 bases). This CDR3 has 15 amino acids. The V end lost 0 bases, the J end lost 2 bases, and 10 bases lay between the germline ends. Germline V lookup: CDR1 SGHRS, CDR2 YFSETQ. The CDR3 sequence is CASSLGDTSTDTQYF. The DNA for the CDR3 is TGCGCCAGCAGCTTGGGGGACACCTCCACAGATACGCAGTATTTT.

The V and J genes are TRBV7-9 and TRBJ2-3; tentatively, D is TRBD1 (6 bases). V lost 5 bases to trimming and J lost 0 bases, with 18 bases between them. The CDR3 totals 17 residues. Germline V CDR1 and CDR2: SEHNR, FQNEAQ (reference sequence). The CDR3 here is CASSAGGRTASTDTQYF. Written as DNA, the CDR3 is TGTGCCAGCAGCGCTGGTGGCCGGACAGCTAGCACAGATACGCAGTATTTT.

V and J are TRBV28 and TRBJ1-2; tentative D call: TRBD1 (5 bases). The ends were cut back, 5 bases at V and 5 bases at J, with 24 bases in the middle. The CDR3 has 17 residues. Germline V lookup: CDR1 MDHEN, CDR2 SYDVKM. The CDR3: CASSQLQGLDITYGYTF. In nucleotides, the CDR3 is TGTGCCAGCAGTCAACTCCAGGGCCTTGATATTACGTATGGCTACACCTTC.

V is TRBV30 and J is TRBJ1-2; D gene uncertain. Trimming shortened V by 5 bases and J by 8 bases, and 18 bases separated the two germline ends. The CDR3 has 13 residues. The germline V gene has CDR1 GTSNPN and CDR2 SVGIG (reference sequence). The chain's CDR3 is CAWSTDGSAGYTF. The CDR3 DNA reads TGTGCCTGGTCTACCGACGGGTCCGCCGGCTACACCTTC. Complete variable domain (other parts from reference TRBV30 and TRBJ1-2): SQTIHQWPATLVQPVGSPLSLECTVEGTSNPNLYWYRQAAGRGLQLLFYSVGIGQISSEVPQNLSASRPQDRQFILSSKKLLLSDSGFYLCAWSTDGSAGYTFGSGTRLTVV.

This clone was found once. The chain links TRBV6-4 to TRBJ2-5, with D unclear. The DNA end is a closer match to TRBJ2-7, so the J assignment may be wrong. The CDR3 has 13 residues. The germline CDR1 and CDR2 sequences are MRHNA and SNTAGT. This CDR3 is CASSANRDGEQYF. DNA for the CDR3: TGTGCCAGCAGTGCAAACCGCGACGGCGAGCAGTACTTC.

This clone was counted between two and nine times. The chain joins TRBV12-5 to TRBJ1-5; 7 bases agree with TRBD1. Losses at the gene ends were 4 bases for V and 0 bases for J; bases not matched to a gene: 6. The CDR3 has 16 amino acids. CDR1 and CDR2 (germline): LGHNT, FRNRAP. The CDR3 DNA reads TGTGCTAGTGGTTCGGGACAGCCTTTTAGCAATCAGCCCCAGCATTTT. Amino acid sequence: CASGSGQPFSNQPQHF.

This chain links TRBV7-2 with TRBJ1-5; TRBD1 agrees at 7 bases. The V gene's germline CDR1 is SGHTA and CDR2 FQGNSA. The J segment lost 9 bases and the V segment lost 5 bases, leaving 7 bases of the junction unmatched. The CDR3 totals 13 residues. CDR3 nucleotides: TGTGCCAGCAGCCCAGGGGGGGGCGGGCCCCAGCATTTT. Translated, it gives CASSPGGGGPQHF.

The J gene is TRBJ2-5, the V gene TRBV5-8; D unresolved. The germline V gene has CDR1 SGHTS and CDR2 YDEGEE. The germline V and J ends were trimmed by 2 bases and 3 bases, with 5 bases remaining between them. This CDR3 has 12 amino acids. CDR3: CASSLGKETQYF. In nucleotides, the CDR3 is TGTGCCAGCAGCTTAGGGAAAGAGACCCAGTACTTC.

The chain employs TRBV14 and TRBJ1-2; D is unclear. From germline, CDR1 is SGHDN and CDR2 FVKESK. This CDR3 is 13 amino acids long. V lost 3 bases to trimming and J lost 2 bases, with 7 bases between them. The CDR3 region has the DNA TGTGCCAGCAGCCAGGCGCAAAACTATGGCTACACCTTC. Its translation is CASSQAQNYGYTF. Full variable domain (remainder filled in from reference TRBV14 and TRBJ1-2): EAGVTQFPSHSVIEKGQTVTLRCDPISGHDNLYWYRRVMGKEIKFLLHFVKESKQDESGMPNNRFLAERTGGTYSTLKVQPAELEDSGVYFCASSQAQNYGYTFGSGTRLTVV.

The chain uses TRBV6-1 and TRBJ1-4; 10 bases line up with TRBD1. Unmatched junction bases numbered 5, after V lost 6 bases and J lost 7 bases. The CDR3 length is 14 residues. CDR1 and CDR2 from the germline V gene are MNHNS and SASEGT. For the CDR3, the DNA is TGTGCCAGCAGCGCCGGGGACAGGGGTGAAAAACTGTTTTTT. This sequence encodes CASSAGDRGEKLFF.

The chain links TRBV7-3 to TRBJ2-7; TRBD2 aligns across 7 bases. CDR3 length: 14 amino acids. The germline gives CDR1 SGHTA, CDR2 FQGTGA. The junction had 9 bases not matched to a gene; V was cut back by 5 bases and J by 5 bases. The CDR3: CASSPTSTSHEQYF. DNA for the CDR3: TGTGCCAGCAGCCCTACCTCGACTAGCCACGAGCAGTACTTC.

The chain employs TRBV7-3 and TRBJ2-7; the D gene is possibly TRBD2 (6 bases). V lost 5 bases, J lost 2 bases, and 13 bases lay in between. The CDR3 sequence is 14 residues long. Germline lookup yields CDR1 SGHTA and CDR2 FQGTGA. The CDR3 region has the DNA TGTGCCAGCAGCCGGGCGCGGGGACCCTACGAGCAGTACTTC. Amino acids: CASSRARGPYEQYF.

This chain uses TRBV19 with TRBJ1-1, with D maybe TRBD1 (5 bases). Germline V gene data show CDR1 as LNHDA and CDR2 as SQIVND (reference sequence). Trimming took off 5 bases at V and 2 bases at J, with 15 bases between the two ends. The CDR3 consists of 15 residues. CDR3 DNA: TGTGCCAGTAGTCAGTGGACATTTAGTAACACTGAAGCTTTCTTT. It yields the protein CASSQWTFSNTEAFF. Combining the CDR3 with reference TRBV19 and TRBJ1-1 gives the whole variable domain DGGITQSPKYLFRKEGQNVTLSCEQNLNHDAMYWYRQDPGQGLRLIYYSQIVNDFQKGDIAEGYSVSREKKESFPLTVTSAQKNPTAFYLCASSQWTFSNTEAFFGQGTRLTVV.

With regard to this clone: Other nucleotide sequences in the sample specify the same CDR3. J is TRBJ1-4 and V is TRBV28, with 11 bases that match TRBD1. Trimming took 6 bases from V and 8 from J; bases not matched to a gene: 5. The germline CDR1 and CDR2 sequences are MDHEN and SYDVKM. The CDR3 runs to 14 residues. DNA for the CDR3: TGTGCCAGCAGACCCGGGACAGGGGGGGAAAAACTGTTTTTT. This translates into CASRPGTGGEKLFF.

The chain couples TRBV5-6 to TRBJ1-2, with TRBD1 matching 8 bases. Per germline, CDR1 SGHDT and CDR2 YYEEEE. This CDR3 spans 15 amino acids. V lost 0 bases, J lost 2 bases, and 3 bases stayed unmatched. CDR3 coding DNA: TGTGCCAGCAGCTTGGGGACAGGGATAAACTATGGCTACACCTTC. Its translation: CASSLGTGINYGYTF.

The chain employs TRBV4-2 and TRBJ2-7; D is unresolved. The CDR3 is made up of 14 amino acids. Germline-derived CDR1 and CDR2 are LGHNA and YNFKEQ. V lost 4 bases to trimming and J lost 0 bases, with 10 bases between them. For the CDR3, the DNA is TGTGCCAGCAGCCTTGTCGCGCCCTCCTACGAGCAGTACTTC. As protein: CASSLVAPSYEQYF.

The CDR3 loop is CASSPHSPQGGTSYEQYF. For the CDR3, the DNA is TGTGCCAGCAGCCCCCATAGTCCCCAGGGAGGAACTTCCTACGAGCAGTACTTC. The J gene is TRBJ2-7, the V gene TRBV7-2, with TRBD2 as a possible D gene (6 bases). Deletions cut 5 bases from V and 1 base from J, with 24 bases between. CDR1 and CDR2 from the germline V gene are SGHTA and FQGNSA. CDR3 length: 18 residues. The entire variable domain, with the rest obtained from reference TRBV7-2 and TRBJ2-7, is as follows: GAGVSQSPSNKVTEKGKDVELRCDPISGHTALYWYRQSLGQGLEFLIYFQGNSAPDKSGLPSDRFSAERTGGSVSTLTIQRTQQEDSAVYLCASSPHSPQGGTSYEQYFGPGTRLTVT.

The J gene is TRBJ2-5, the V gene TRBV7-7; 11 bases line up with TRBD2. V lost 6 bases to trimming and J lost 5 bases; unmatched junction nucleotides: 5. The CDR3 contains 14 residues. In germline, CDR1 is SSHAT, CDR2 FNYEAQ (reference sequence). CDR3 sequence reads: CASSASGRYETQYF. The CDR3 DNA reads as TGTGCCAGCAGTGCTAGCGGGAGGTATGAGACCCAGTACTTC.

About this clone itself: Since a much larger clone is just one base distant, this may be a read error. Additional DNA sequences in this sample encode the identical CDR3. The chain is built from TRBV6-5 and TRBJ1-1; D is unclear. Germline CDR1 and CDR2: MNHEY and SVGAGI. Trimming removed 6 bases from V and 1 base from J, with 9 bases in between. This CDR3 has 13 amino acids. The CDR3 DNA sequence: TGTGCCAGCAGCTCCGACGGGAACACTGAAGCTTTCTTT. Protein sequence: CASSSDGNTEAFF.

The J gene is TRBJ2-5, the V gene TRBV6-1; weak D call: TRBD2 (6 bases). Trimming removed 4 bases from V and 5 bases from J, with 8 bases in between. CDR3 size: 12 residues. The V gene's germline CDR1 is MNHNS and CDR2 SASEGT. In nucleotides, the CDR3 is TGTGCCAGCAGTGGTCTAGCGGAGACCCAGTACTTC. Encoded protein: CASSGLAETQYF.

The count of this clone is one. This sequence joins TRBV18 and TRBJ2-3; no clear D. This CDR3 is built from 15 residues. The germline V gene encodes CDR1 KGHSH and CDR2 LQKENI. V was clipped by 3 bases and J by 4 bases, with 14 bases between them. This CDR3 is CASSPGSSGADTQYF. The CDR3 DNA reads TGTGCCAGCTCACCGGGGTCTTCTGGGGCAGATACGCAGTATTTT.

The chain joins TRBV27 to TRBJ2-7, with 15 bases matching TRBD2. V lost 6 bases and J lost 5; bases outside the gene matches: 5. The germline gives CDR1 MNHEY, CDR2 SMNVEV (reference sequence). CDR3 length: 15 amino acids. Here the CDR3 reads CASRDGLAGGDEQYF. The CDR3 bases are TGTGCCAGCAGGGATGGACTAGCGGGAGGGGACGAGCAGTACTTC.

The sample holds one count of this clone. This chain connects TRBV28 to TRBJ1-1, with D maybe TRBD1 (5 bases). With 5 bases removed from V and 3 bases from J, the gap between germline ends came to 19 bases. From germline, CDR1 is MDHEN and CDR2 SYDVKM. This CDR3 has 16 residues. The CDR3 protein is CASSTRVGAGDTEAFF. The CDR3 DNA reads as TGTGCCAGCAGTACCAGGGTAGGGGCGGGTGACACTGAAGCTTTCTTT.

The rearrangement uses TRBV7-9 and TRBJ1-6; 10 nucleotides match TRBD1. V trimming: 2 bases; J trimming: 8 bases; junction bases outside the gene matches: 6. Per germline, CDR1 SEHNR and CDR2 FQNEAQ (reference sequence). The CDR3 is 16 residues long. CDR3 loop: CASSLTQTGGDSPLHF. Here the CDR3 DNA reads TGTGCCAGCAGCTTAACCCAGACAGGGGGCGATTCACCCCTCCACTTT.

The chain uses TRBV5-1 and TRBJ2-5; D may be TRBD2 (5 bases). Trimming left V 4 bases short and J 0 bases short, with 16 bases between. Per the germline V gene, CDR1 is SGHRS and CDR2 is YFSETQ. This CDR3 comprises 16 residues. The CDR3 DNA follows: TGCGCCAGCAGCCCACCTGGGCGGAGGAACCAAGAGACCCAGTACTTC. Its translation: CASSPPGRRNQETQYF. Supplemented by reference TRBV5-1 and TRBJ2-5, the full variable domain reads KAGVTQTPRYLIKTRGQQVTLSCSPISGHRSVSWYQQTPGQGLQFLFEYFSETQRNKGNFPGRFSGRQFSNSRSEMNVSTLELGDSALYLCASSPPGRRNQETQYFGPGTRLLVL.

This chain connects TRBV7-2 to TRBJ1-1, with D uncertain. The CDR3 length is 16 residues. CDR1 is SGHTA, CDR2 FQGNSA, per germline. With 5 bases removed from V and 4 bases from J, the gap between germline ends came to 20 bases. CDR3 nucleotide sequence: TGTGCCAGCAGCCGAATCGGGGTGCGGGCCGTCACTGAAGCTTTCTTT. Protein: CASSRIGVRAVTEAFF. The full variable domain, with the rest looked up from reference TRBV7-2 and TRBJ1-1, is GAGVSQSPSNKVTEKGKDVELRCDPISGHTALYWYRQSLGQGLEFLIYFQGNSAPDKSGLPSDRFSAERTGGSVSTLTIQRTQQEDSAVYLCASSRIGVRAVTEAFFGQGTRLTVV.

This chain joins TRBV5-1 and TRBJ1-2; 8 bases are a match to TRBD1. J was trimmed by 2 bases and V by 2 bases; bases with no gene match: 11. This CDR3 contains 17 residues. The germline V gene encodes CDR1 SGHRS and CDR2 YFSETQ. The CDR3 region is CASSLWTGTLVNYGYTF. The CDR3 DNA sequence: TGCGCCAGCAGCTTATGGACAGGGACCTTAGTAAACTATGGCTACACCTTC.